What follows are 10 T cell receptor beta chains derived from one specimen sequenced in a study of naive and memory T cell subsets. Both TRBC1 and TRBC2 were covered by a beta constant-region primer of two equimolar oligonucleotides. TCRdb reprocessed the UMI-ligation and nested PCR reads with MiXCR, giving one entry per CDR3 protein. The table lists tens of thousands of distinct CDR3 sequences, less than 15% of them singletons. Sequencing input: central memory CD4+ T cells from blood. Every receptor here comes from a human donor in good health.

The genes are TRBV6-5 and TRBJ2-7, with 9 bases lining up with TRBD2. This CDR3 region has 16 residues. Germline lookup yields CDR1 MNHEY and CDR2 SVGAGI. The V segment lost 3 bases and the J segment 2 bases; nucleotides outside the gene matches: 8. The DNA of the CDR3 is TGTGCCAGCAGTTATGATGCGGGAGGGACACCCTACGAGCAGTACTTC. This sequence encodes CASSYDAGGTPYEQYF.

The table lists this clonotype with a few counts. The V gene is TRBV6-2 or TRBV6-3, the J gene TRBJ2-3; D gene ambiguous. The CDR3 covers 15 residues. The V end lost 5 bases, the J end lost 2 bases, and 14 bases lay between the germline ends. Per germline, CDR1 MNHEY and CDR2 SVGEGT. CDR3 DNA: TGTGCCAGCAGTCAACAAGGACCACCCACAGATACGCAGTATTTT. It specifies CASSQQGPPTDTQYF.

Only a few counts were recorded for this clonotype. The chain combines TRBV10-3 with TRBJ2-1, with D unclear. CDR1 is ENHRY and CDR2 is SYGVKD in the germline V gene. The CDR3 sequence is 14 residues long. Trimming shortened V by 0 bases and J by 6 bases, and 9 bases separated the two germline ends. The CDR3 here is CAISESLSRNEQFF. For the CDR3, the DNA is TGTGCCATCAGTGAGTCTCTAAGCCGCAATGAGCAGTTCTTC.

This clonotype has only a few counts. The chain has TRBV18 and TRBJ1-1; D is unclear. CDR1 and CDR2 from the germline V gene are KGHSH and LQKENI. Trimming cost V 2 bases and J 0 bases, with 10 bases left between them. The length of the CDR3 is 15 residues. The CDR3: CASSPSKSLNTEAFF. For the CDR3, the DNA is TGTGCCAGCTCACCAAGCAAGTCGCTGAACACTGAAGCTTTCTTT.

This clonotype appeared a few times. V usage is TRBV2 and J usage is TRBJ2-2; TRBD2 aligns across 9 bases. V gave up 4 bases and J gave up 6 bases; unmatched junction bases: 6. In germline, CDR1 is SNHLY, CDR2 FYNNEI. This CDR3 spans 15 amino acids. The CDR3 DNA reads as TGTGCCAGCAGTGCCTTAGCGGGAGCGCCCGGGGAGCTGTTTTTT. It yields the protein CASSALAGAPGELFF.

The J gene is TRBJ1-2, the V gene TRBV18; TRBD1 matches 9 bases. V gave up 3 bases and J gave up 5 bases; unmatched junction bases: 10. CDR3 size: 16 residues. The germline gives CDR1 KGHSH, CDR2 LQKENI. For the CDR3, the DNA is TGTGCCAGCTCACCGACTACAGGGGGCCTTGGGTATGGCTACACCTTC. It codes for CASSPTTGGLGYGYTF.

In this sample, this clonotype turned up many times. The chain employs TRBV25-1 and TRBJ2-3; D is undetermined. CDR1 is MGHDK, CDR2 SYGVNS, per germline. V lost 5 bases and J lost 1, with 7 bases in between. CDR3 length equals 13 residues. The CDR3 protein is CASSPWGTDTQYF. In DNA form, the CDR3 reads TGTGCCAGCAGTCCCTGGGGCACAGATACGCAGTATTTT.

This clonotype was seen a few times. The genes are TRBV20-1 and TRBJ2-1; D perhaps matches TRBD1 (5 bases). CDR1 is DFQATT and CDR2 is SNEGSKA in the germline V gene (reference sequence). The CDR3 runs 14 residues. Trimming left V 0 bases short and J 3 bases short, with 9 bases between. The CDR3 loop is CSARDGARYNEQFF. Here the CDR3 DNA reads TGCAGTGCTAGAGATGGGGCCCGCTACAATGAGCAGTTCTTC.

This clonotype was counted many times. Here the CDR3 reads CASSTRTANTEAFF. The CDR3 DNA reads as TGCGCCAGCAGCACACGGACAGCGAACACTGAAGCTTTCTTT. This chain joins TRBV5-1 and TRBJ1-1; a weak D match, TRBD1 (6 bases). Trimming removed 4 bases from V and 1 base from J, with 11 bases in between. Germline values: CDR1 SGHRS, CDR2 YFSETQ. CDR3 length: 14 residues.

Only one count was recorded for this clonotype. This chain connects TRBV20-1 to TRBJ1-4; perhaps TRBD1 as D (6 bases). Germline CDR1 is DFQATT and CDR2 is SNEGSKA (reference sequence). The V end lost 3 bases, the J end lost 4 bases, and 18 bases lay between the germline ends. The CDR3 is 16 amino acids. DNA for the CDR3: TGCAGTGCTAGGCGAATAGCAGGGGCGTATAATGAAAAACTGTTTTTT. This encodes CSARRIAGAYNEKLFF.